The T cell receptor beta chain under discussion was sequenced for a study of blood T cell repertoires in COVID-19. With 3 bases removed from V and 0 bases from J, the gap between germline ends came to 8 bases. The CDR3 extends over 13 amino acids. Germline V gene lookup returns CDR1 GTSNPN and CDR2 SVGIG (reference sequence). Some clones are missing from TCRdb's copy, which holds only in-frame ones; the method was immunoSEQ multiplex PCR. Among roughly 200,000 clones, 84% were seen once, and the ten largest hold roughly a tenth. This TCR came from a woman aged 80 or older with COVID-19, enrolled during active disease. The chain recombines TRBV30 with TRBJ1-2, with D uncertain. Sequences were obtained from peripheral blood. CDR3 in DNA: TGTGCCTGGAGGGCGGATGCTAACTATGGCTACACCTTC. Translated: CAWRADANYGYTF.